This TCR beta chain originates from a study of blood T cell repertoires in COVID-19. Turning to the study itself: Both acute and convalescent COVID-19 samples were obtained from the United States, Italy and Spain. The cDNA or gDNA used as material had been derived from T cells, B-cell-depleted T cells, or PBMCs.

Measured with immunoSEQ multiplex PCR; TCRdb has only the in-frame clones, and not every one. The data contain approximately 64,000 clones, around 89% of them singletons. Cohort 3 donors were reported recovered after two negative PCRs, clearance, or symptom resolution. With 2 bases clipped from V and 4 bases from J, the junction kept 4 bases outside the gene matches. Germline values: CDR1 PRHDT, CDR2 FYEKMQ (reference sequence). The CDR3 totals 16 residues. The clonotype originates from a woman between 35 and 50 years old who had recovered from COVID-19. The chain links TRBV13 to TRBJ2-3; TRBD2 aligns across 12 bases. Sequences were obtained from PBMCs or T cells enriched from blood (not recorded which). The CDR3 here is CASSLKTSGSSDTQYF. The CDR3 DNA reads as TGTGCCAGCAGCTTAAAGACTAGCGGGAGTTCAGATACGCAGTATTTT.